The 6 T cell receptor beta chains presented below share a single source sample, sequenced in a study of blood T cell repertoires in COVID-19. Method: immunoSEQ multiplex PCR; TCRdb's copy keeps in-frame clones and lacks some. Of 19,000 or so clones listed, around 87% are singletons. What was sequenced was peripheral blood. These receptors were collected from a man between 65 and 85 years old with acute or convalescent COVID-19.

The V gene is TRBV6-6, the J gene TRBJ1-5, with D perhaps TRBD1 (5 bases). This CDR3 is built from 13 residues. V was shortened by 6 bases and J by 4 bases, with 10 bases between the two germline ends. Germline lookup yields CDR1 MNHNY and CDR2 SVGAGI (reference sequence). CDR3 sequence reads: CASSVGGNQPQHF. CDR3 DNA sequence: TGTGCCAGCAGCGTCGGGGGTAATCAGCCCCAGCATTTT.

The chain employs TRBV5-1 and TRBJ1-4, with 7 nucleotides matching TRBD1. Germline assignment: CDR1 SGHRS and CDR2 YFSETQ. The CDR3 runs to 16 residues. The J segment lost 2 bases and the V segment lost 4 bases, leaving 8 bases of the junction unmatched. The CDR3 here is CASSPGTDRTNEKLFF. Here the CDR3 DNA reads TGCGCCAGCAGCCCTGGGACAGACAGGACTAATGAAAAACTGTTTTTT.

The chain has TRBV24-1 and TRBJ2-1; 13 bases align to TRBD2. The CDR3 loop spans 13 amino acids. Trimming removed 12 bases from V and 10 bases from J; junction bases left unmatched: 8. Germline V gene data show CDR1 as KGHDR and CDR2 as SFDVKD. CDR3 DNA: TGTGCCGTCGGGACTAGCGGGACCGAAGAGCAGTTCTTC. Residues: CAVGTSGTEEQFF.

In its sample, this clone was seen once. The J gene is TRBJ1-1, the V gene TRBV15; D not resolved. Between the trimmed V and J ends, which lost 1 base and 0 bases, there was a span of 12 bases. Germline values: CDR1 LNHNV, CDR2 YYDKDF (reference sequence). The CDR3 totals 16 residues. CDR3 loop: CATSRGVTELNTEAFF. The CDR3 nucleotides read TGTGCCACCAGCAGAGGGGTGACGGAGTTGAACACTGAAGCTTTCTTT.

The CDR3 DNA is TGTGCCAGCAGCCCCGGACTCACTAACTATGGCTACACCTTC. Translation: CASSPGLTNYGYTF. The rearrangement joins TRBV7-9 to TRBJ1-2; D is unresolved. CDR1 and CDR2 from the germline V gene are SEHNR and FQNEAQ (reference sequence). V was pared by 5 bases and J by 0 bases, with 10 bases between. This CDR3 has 14 residues.

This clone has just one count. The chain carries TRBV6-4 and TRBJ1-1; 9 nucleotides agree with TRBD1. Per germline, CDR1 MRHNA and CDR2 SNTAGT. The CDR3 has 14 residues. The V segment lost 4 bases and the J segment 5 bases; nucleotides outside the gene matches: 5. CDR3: CASSATGGVTEAFF. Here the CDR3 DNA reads TGTGCCAGCAGTGCTACAGGGGGCGTAACTGAAGCTTTCTTT.